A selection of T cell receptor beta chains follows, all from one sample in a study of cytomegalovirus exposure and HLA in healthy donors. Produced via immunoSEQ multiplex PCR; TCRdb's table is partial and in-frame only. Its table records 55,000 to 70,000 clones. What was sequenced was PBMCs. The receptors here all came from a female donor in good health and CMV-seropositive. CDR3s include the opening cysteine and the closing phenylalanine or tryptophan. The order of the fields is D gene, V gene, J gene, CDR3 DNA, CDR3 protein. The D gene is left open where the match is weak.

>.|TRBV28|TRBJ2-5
TGTGCCAGCAGTTTGGCCGACAGGCAAGAGACCCAGTACTTC
CASSLADRQETQYF
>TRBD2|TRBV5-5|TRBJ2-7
TGTGCCAGCAGCCACCGGTGGGGGGGGACGCCGGATAACTACGAGCAGTACTTC
CASSHRWGGTPDNYEQYF
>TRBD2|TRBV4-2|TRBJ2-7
TGTGCCAGCAGCCAGGAGGGCGGGGGGGTCTCCTACGAGCAGTACTTC
CASSQEGGGVSYEQYF
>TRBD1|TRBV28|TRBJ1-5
TGTGCCAGCAGTGGCAACAGGGGGAGCAATCAGCCCCAGCATTTT
CASSGNRGSNQPQHF
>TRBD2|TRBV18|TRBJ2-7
TGTGCCAGCTCACCAGTTCGGCTAGCGGGCGGACCCCGCGAGCAGTACTTC
CASSPVRLAGGPREQYF
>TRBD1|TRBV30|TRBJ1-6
TGTGCCTGGAAGGGACAGGGCAATTCACCCCTCCACTTT
CAWKGQGNSPLHF
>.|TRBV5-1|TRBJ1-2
TGCGCCAGCAGCCGTTTGGACAGAAACTATGGCTACACCTTC
CASSRLDRNYGYTF
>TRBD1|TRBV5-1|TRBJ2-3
TGCGCCAGCAGCCCTCGGACAGGGGGCACAGATACGCAGTATTTT
CASSPRTGGTDTQYF
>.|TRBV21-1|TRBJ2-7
TGTGCCAGCAGCAAAGCAGGGGGGAGGGACGAGCAGTACTTC
CASSKAGGRDEQYF
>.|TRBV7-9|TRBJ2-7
TGTGCCAGCAGCTTATCGGGGTACGAGCAGTACTTC
CASSLSGYEQYF
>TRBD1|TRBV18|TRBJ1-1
TGTGCCAGCTCACCAATAGGACAGGGGGCGGACACTGAAGCTTTCTTT
CASSPIGQGADTEAFF
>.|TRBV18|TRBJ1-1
TGTGCCAGCTCACCCCCAAACACTGAAGCTTTCTTT
CASSPPNTEAFF
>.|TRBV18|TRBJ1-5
TGTGCCAGCTCCCTAAATCGGGGGAATCAGCCCCAGCATTTT
CASSLNRGNQPQHF
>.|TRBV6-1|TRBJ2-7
TGTGCCAGCAGTGTCACCGGGACACACGAGCAGTACTTC
CASSVTGTHEQYF
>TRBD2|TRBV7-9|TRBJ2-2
TGTGCCAGCAGCTTAGAGGCTAGCGGGGGGCCCCCCGGGGAGCTGTTTTTT
CASSLEASGGPPGELFF
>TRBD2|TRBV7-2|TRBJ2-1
TGTGCCAGCAGCTTATTAGCGGGAGGGGATGAGCAGTTCTTC
CASSLLAGGDEQFF
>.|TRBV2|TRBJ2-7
TGTGCCAGCAGTGAAGCGAAATGGGGGCAAGTTTACGAGCAGTACTTC
CASSEAKWGQVYEQYF
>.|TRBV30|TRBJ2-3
TGTGCTGTCCGGTCTAACGGAGATACGCAGTATTTT
CAVRSNGDTQYF
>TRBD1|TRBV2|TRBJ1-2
TGTGCCAGCGAAGCCTATGGGACAGGGGAACCCATCGACTATGGCTACACCTTC
CASEAYGTGEPIDYGYTF
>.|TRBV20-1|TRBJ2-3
TGCAGTGCTAGGCGGGATACGCAGTATTTT
CSARRDTQYF
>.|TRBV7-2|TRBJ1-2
TGTGCCAGCAGCTTAGTTACGGTCGGGTCTACCTTTACTAACTATGGCTACACCTTC
CASSLVTVGSTFTNYGYTF
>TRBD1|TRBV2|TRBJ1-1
TGTGCCAGCAGCCCGCTCGGGACAGGGAACACTGAAGCTTTCTTT
CASSPLGTGNTEAFF
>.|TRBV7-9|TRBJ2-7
TGTGCCAGCAGCTTGGGGACACACGAGCAGTACTTC
CASSLGTHEQYF
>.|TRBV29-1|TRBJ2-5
TGCAGCTCCCTACTGTACCAAGAGACCCAGTACTTC
CSSLLYQETQYF
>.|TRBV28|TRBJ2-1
TGTGCCAGCAGTAGGAGGGCCCTAAGGGATGAGCAGTTCTTC
CASSRRALRDEQFF
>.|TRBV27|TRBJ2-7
TGTGCCAGCAGTTGGCGGGTCCTCTACGAGCAGTACTTC
CASSWRVLYEQYF
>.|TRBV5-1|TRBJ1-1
TGCGCCAGCAACCTAGACGGAACCTCGAACACTGAAGCTTTCTTT
CASNLDGTSNTEAFF
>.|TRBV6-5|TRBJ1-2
TGTGCCAGCAGTTACGGAGCAGCAAGTTCTACTTTCGGCTACACCTTC
CASSYGAASSTFGYTF
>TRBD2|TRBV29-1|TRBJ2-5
TGCAGCGTCATCCCGGGACTAGCGGGAGTGAGGGAGACCCAGTACTTC
CSVIPGLAGVRETQYF
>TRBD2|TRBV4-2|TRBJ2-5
TGTGCCAGCAGCCAAGATGGACGGGGGGGATACCAAGAGACCCAGTACTTC
CASSQDGRGGYQETQYF
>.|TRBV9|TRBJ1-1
TGTGCCAGCACCAACTCGGGGGACACTGAAGCTTTCTTT
CASTNSGDTEAFF
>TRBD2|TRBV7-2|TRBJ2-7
TGTGCCAGCAGCTTAGGGACTAGCGGGGGGAAGCAGTACTTC
CASSLGTSGGKQYF
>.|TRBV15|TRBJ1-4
TGTGCCACCAGCAGGGGTCAGGGGGAAAAACTGTTTTTT
CATSRGQGEKLFF
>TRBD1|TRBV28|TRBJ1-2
TGTGCCAGCAGTAATCGGGACAGGGGATTAAGTGGCTACACCTTC
CASSNRDRGLSGYTF
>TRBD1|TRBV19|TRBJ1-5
TGTGCCAGTAGTATAGGAGGGGGCACATTTTATAGCAATCAGCCCCAGCATTTT
CASSIGGGTFYSNQPQHF
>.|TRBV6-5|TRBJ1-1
TGTGCCAGCAGTTACTCACAGGGCTCTGAAGCTTTCTTT
CASSYSQGSEAFF
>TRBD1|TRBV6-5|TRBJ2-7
TGTGCCAGCAGTCTTACAGGGGACCCCATCAACGAGCAGTACTTC
CASSLTGDPINEQYF
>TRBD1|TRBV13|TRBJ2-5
TGTGCCAGCAGCTCGCGGACAGGGTTACTGGAGACCCAGTACTTC
CASSSRTGLLETQYF
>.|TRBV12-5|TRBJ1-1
TGTGCTAGTGGTTTGGGTCAGGGTGGCACTGAAGCTTTCTTT
CASGLGQGGTEAFF
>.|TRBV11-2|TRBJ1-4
TGTGCCAGCAGCTATGGGGAGTATAATGAAAAACTGTTTTTT
CASSYGEYNEKLFF